Listed below are T cell receptor beta chains from one sample, sequenced in a study of blood T cell repertoires in COVID-19. Only in-frame clones appear in the TCRdb table, and some are missing; sequencing was by immunoSEQ multiplex PCR. The table lists approximately 200,000 clones, around 82% of them singletons. Sequenced material: peripheral blood. Every receptor here comes from a woman aged 60 to 75 with acute or convalescent COVID-19. CDR3s include the opening cysteine and the closing phenylalanine or tryptophan. D genes are given only for firm matches. Size tells how often a clone was seen (once, few, many) or the class of an expanded clone, and some rows leave it out.

>-|TRBV5-1|TRBD1|TRBJ2-5
TGCGCCAGTACAGGGGGCGAGTCCGAGACCCAGTACTTC
CASTGGESETQYF
>-|TRBV2|-|TRBJ1-2
TGTGCCAGCGGGGAACCGCGGTCGACCGCGGGATATGGCTACACCTTC
CASGEPRSTAGYGYTF
>-|TRBV4-1|TRBD2|TRBJ2-5
TGCGCCAGCAGCCCTAGGACTAGCGGGGGGGCCTCCGGCGAGACCCAGTACTTC
CASSPRTSGGASGETQYF
>-|TRBV9|-|TRBJ2-2
TGTGCCAGCAGCGTCTCCAGGGGAACGAACACCGGGGAGCTGTTTTTT
CASSVSRGTNTGELFF
>-|TRBV21-1|-|TRBJ1-5
TGTGCCAGCAGCCTCTTTCGGCAGGGGGGATATAGCAATCAGCCCCAGCATTTT
CASSLFRQGGYSNQPQHF
>-|TRBV5-1|TRBD2|TRBJ2-3
TGCGCCAGCAGCCCGGGCCTAGCGGCGGCTAGCACAGATACGCAGTATTTT
CASSPGLAAASTDTQYF
>-|TRBV7-7|TRBD2|TRBJ2-1
TGTGCCAGCAGCCCACTAACTAGCGGGGGTGATGAGCAGTTCTTC
CASSPLTSGGDEQFF
>-|TRBV2|-|TRBJ2-3
TGTGCCAGCAGTGAGCTAAGCCCGCTAACTAGCACAGATACGCAGTATTTT
CASSELSPLTSTDTQYF
>-|TRBV10-3|-|TRBJ2-3
TGTGCCATCAGTGATCGCTCTAGCGCGGACACAGATACGCAGTATTTT
CAISDRSSADTDTQYF
>-|TRBV27|-|TRBJ1-2
TGTGCCAGCAGTCCGACCAGGGGCTATGGCTACACCTTC
CASSPTRGYGYTF
>-|TRBV3-1/TRBV3-2|TRBD1|TRBJ2-1
TGTGCCAGCAGAATAACAGGGGGCCGGTACAATGAGCAGTTCTTC
CASRITGGRYNEQFF
>-|TRBV29-1|-|TRBJ2-1
TGCAGCGTCTATCTAGACCACAATGAGCAGTTCTTC
CSVYLDHNEQFF
>few|TRBV13|TRBD2|TRBJ2-3
TGTGCCAGCCGGGGGGTTCTAGATACGCAGTATTTT
CASRGVLDTQYF
>-|TRBV3-1/TRBV3-2|-|TRBJ1-3
TGTGCCAGCAGCCAAAGGGGCTCTACAGGAAGAAACACCATATATTTT
CASSQRGSTGRNTIYF
>-|TRBV19|-|TRBJ1-1
TGTGCCAGTAGTCCCGGACACCGGCGGAACACTGAAGCTTTCTTT
CASSPGHRRNTEAFF
>-|TRBV6-5|-|TRBJ1-4
TGTGCCAGCAGTAGCAGGGCATCTGAAAAACTGTTTTTT
CASSSRASEKLFF